Listed below are T cell receptor beta chains from one sample, sequenced in a study of T cells after somatic rescue of genetic block. The table came from immunoSEQ multiplex PCR; TCRdb's copy has only in-frame clones and leaves some out. Here the sample spans 65,000 to 70,000 clones, roughly 92% being singletons. The source material was peripheral blood mononuclear cells (PBMCs). Receptors were obtained from a man aged 40-55 years. Both conserved end residues are part of each CDR3. Each record gives: J gene, D gene, clone size, V gene, CDR3 length, CDR3 DNA, CDR3 protein. A D gene is named only where the DNA matches it firmly. A clone size is listed for some rows: how often the clone was seen (once, few, many), or a class if it is expanded.

TRBJ1-1	.	.	TRBV20-1	11	TGCAGTACAGGGACGGACACTGAAGCTTTCTTT	CSTGTDTEAFF
TRBJ1-1	TRBD1	.	TRBV27	15	TGTGCCAGCAGTCAGGGGACAGTCATGAACACTGAAGCTTTCTTT	CASSQGTVMNTEAFF
TRBJ2-5	TRBD1	.	TRBV18	13	TGTGCCAGCTCAAAGGGACAGAGAGAGACCCAGTACTTC	CASSKGQRETQYF
TRBJ1-2	TRBD1	.	TRBV19	13	TGTGCCAGTAGTATATGGGGACAGTATGGCTACACCTTC	CASSIWGQYGYTF
TRBJ2-1	.	.	TRBV7-9	15	TGTGCCAGCAGCCCATCGGGAGTCTCCTACAATGAGCAGTTCTTC	CASSPSGVSYNEQFF
TRBJ1-4	.	.	TRBV6-5	13	TGTGCCAGCAGGAGGCCAGGGCGGGAAAAACTGTTTTTT	CASRRPGREKLFF
TRBJ2-3	TRBD2	.	TRBV4-2	16	TGTGCCAGCAGCCCCGTCGGCCTAGCGGGCACAGATACGCAGTATTTT	CASSPVGLAGTDTQYF
TRBJ1-5	TRBD1	.	TRBV28	16	TGTGCCAGCCCCCCCGGACAGGGTGGTAGCAATCAGCCCCAGCATTTT	CASPPGQGGSNQPQHF
TRBJ2-1	.	.	TRBV5-1	16	TGCGCCAGCAATTCCGGTATGTCTAGCGACTACAATGAGCAGTTCTTC	CASNSGMSSDYNEQFF
TRBJ2-1	.	.	TRBV10-3	14	TGTGCCATCAGTTCCGGGACACTCTACAATGAGCAGTTCTTC	CAISSGTLYNEQFF
TRBJ1-4	.	.	TRBV4-3	16	TGCGCCAGCAGCCAAGATTGGGGGCAAACTAATGAAAAACTGTTTTTT	CASSQDWGQTNEKLFF
TRBJ1-2	.	.	TRBV18	14	TGTGCCAGCTCACCACCGGGGGACGCCTATGGCTACACCTTC	CASSPPGDAYGYTF
TRBJ2-2	TRBD2	.	TRBV28	17	TGTGCCAGCAGCCCTTTAAGCCTAGCGGGAGAGACCGGGGAGCTGTTTTTT	CASSPLSLAGETGELFF
TRBJ1-5	.	.	TRBV18	14	TGTGCCAGCTCACCACCTGGCAGGGGCCAGCCCCAGCATTTT	CASSPPGRGQPQHF
TRBJ2-7	.	few	TRBV6-1	15	TGTGCCAGCAGTTCAGGAGGGGCAGGGGACTACGAGCAGTACTTC	CASSSGGAGDYEQYF
TRBJ1-2	TRBD1	few	TRBV2	15	TGTGCCAGCAGTGAACAGACAGGGGGCGCGTTTGGCTACACCTTC	CASSEQTGGAFGYTF
TRBJ2-7	.	.	TRBV15	13	TGTGCCACCAGCACGACAGCTTTCTACGAGCAGTACTTC	CATSTTAFYEQYF
TRBJ1-1	.	few	TRBV7-9	14	TGTGCCAGCAGCTTAGGGACAGCCAACACTGAAGCTTTCTTT	CASSLGTANTEAFF
TRBJ2-2	.	.	TRBV19	11	TGTGCCAGTGCGGTTGCCGGGGAGCTGTTTTTT	CASAVAGELFF
TRBJ2-7	.	.	TRBV5-1	13	TGCGCCAGCACCCGCGACGGCTCCTACGAGCAGTACTTC	CASTRDGSYEQYF
TRBJ2-5	.	.	TRBV10-1	14	TGCGCCAGCAGTGAGTCGAGGGACCAAGAGACCCAGTACTTC	CASSESRDQETQYF
TRBJ1-2	TRBD1	.	TRBV5-4	14	TGTGCCAGCAGCGTGACAGGGACCAGGGTCGGCTACACCTTC	CASSVTGTRVGYTF
TRBJ2-1	.	.	TRBV7-9	14	TGTGCCAGCAGCTTCGACCCCCAGGGGAATGAGCAGTTCTTC	CASSFDPQGNEQFF
TRBJ2-1	.	.	TRBV19	13	TGTGCCAGCACCGGGACCCACTGGAATGAGCAGTTCTTC	CASTGTHWNEQFF
TRBJ2-7	.	.	TRBV28	11	TGTGCCAGCAGCGATTCCTACGAGCAGTACTTC	CASSDSYEQYF
TRBJ1-5	.	.	TRBV7-2	16	TGTGCCAGCAGCTTAGTTTCCGGGCTGCCCAATCAGCCCCAGCATTTT	CASSLVSGLPNQPQHF
TRBJ2-1	TRBD2	.	TRBV6-4	15	TGTGCCAGCAGTCTCTCTAGCGGGGTTAACAATGAGCAGTTCTTC	CASSLSSGVNNEQFF
TRBJ2-1	.	.	TRBV21-1	17	TGTGCCAGCAGCAAAGGGACACCTTGGCAAGGGTTCAATGAGCAGTTCTTC	CASSKGTPWQGFNEQFF
TRBJ2-7	.	.	TRBV5-6	15	TGTGCCAGCAGCTTGGTGGCGACGGCTACCTACGAGCAGTACTTC	CASSLVATATYEQYF
TRBJ2-7	.	.	TRBV6-5	12	TGTGCCAGCAGTCGGGACGGCTACGAGCAGTACTTC	CASSRDGYEQYF
TRBJ2-5	.	.	TRBV4-3	14	TGCGCCAGCAGCCATGGACAGTTCCAAGAGACCCAGTACTTC	CASSHGQFQETQYF
TRBJ2-1	.	.	TRBV6-1	13	TGTGCCAGCAGTGCCCAGGGTAGAGATGAGCAGTTCTTC	CASSAQGRDEQFF